Reported below is one T cell receptor beta chain. The antigen it binds to is not known. No clone much larger than this one lies a single base away; base qualities are absent. The data stem from a study of T cell changes during pregnancy in multiple sclerosis (dated 2019 in TCRdb). In terms of the full investigation: In women with multiple sclerosis, the researchers looked at how the T cell repertoire shifted as pregnancy progressed.

The library was made by the immunoSEQ multiplex PCR assay. TCRdb holds this immuneACCESS table with in-frame rearrangements only. Some clones are missing; in checked studies, unresolved V genes explain under half, and the rest has no known cause. Counted in this sample were 90,000 or so clones; 94% of them appeared once. The top ten constitute roughly 1.7% of the sample. The sequencing here drew on peripheral blood, taken after pregnancy. This TCR was recovered from a female donor in good health, enrolled as a control in a pregnancy study.

The CDR3 protein: CASSERTRGGRISNEQFF. The base sequence is TGTGCCAGCAGTGAAAGGACCCGCGGCGGGAGGATTAGCAATGAGCAGTTCTTC. The V and J genes are TRBV6-1 and TRBJ2-1; 8 bases in the junction line up with TRBD2. The CDR3 runs 18 amino acids, cysteine and phenylalanine included. This entry keeps only the CDR3 DNA: 54 bases, framed from base 1. Trimming accounts for 2 bases at V and 6 bases at J, while the number of junction bases matched to no gene is 15. The germline V gene yields MNHNS for CDR1 and SASEGT for CDR2.